This entry features one T cell receptor (beta chain) sequence. No cognate antigen has been identified for it. Per-base quality was not reported, and no clone a single base away is much larger than it. At the junction V is shortened by 2 bases and J by 1 base, with 14 bases in between. The CDR3 numbers 16 residues from cysteine through phenylalanine. This entry keeps only the CDR3 DNA: 48 bases, framed from base 1. Taken from the germline V gene, the CDR1 and CDR2 loops are MNHEY and SVGAGI. This entry is derived from a study of blood T cell repertoires in COVID-19 (dated by TCRdb to 2020 to 2022). Study-level background: Collaborator samples came from the United States, Italy and Spain and covered acute and convalescent phases of COVID-19. Subjects who had been exposed to COVID-19, were actively infected with it, or had recovered from it provided the deeply sampled blood TCRbeta repertoires that made up the dataset. The samples were drawn from the first 160 participants of the ongoing ImmuneRACE study and from about 1,200 subjects provided by 6 global collaborators. Where available, HLA class I and class II types were taken from metadata supplied by the sample provider and were not determined by assay-based typing. A de-identified subject ID, COVID-19 status, age in years and sex were almost always included in the sample metadata. The material from the prospective study consisted of cDNA or gDNA derived from T cells, B-cell-depleted T cells, or PBMCs. A freely available public database, intended as a resource for researchers studying the immune response to SARS-CoV-2, is where the repertoires were released.

What the work shows at the level of the full study, not this receptor alone: How much clinical and demographic metadata was included differed by source and by participant, and the metadata was provided uncurated.

TCRbeta CDR3 regions were amplified from genomic DNA by means of the immunoSEQ Assay, a bias-controlled multiplex PCR. In the paper's pipeline: Within the assay, amplification of reference gene primers was used to estimate how many nucleated cells each sample contained. Sequence reads were collapsed and filtered to measure the absolute abundance of every unique TCRbeta CDR3 rearrangement. For each sample, productive Simpson clonality was calculated as the square root of Simpson's diversity index across productive rearrangements. TCRdb obtained this table from immuneACCESS and retained in-frame rearrangements with V and J assigned. These tables miss some clones; where compared with another copy, unresolved V genes account for less than half of the shortfall, and the remainder is unexplained. Clone size and the V and J calls come from that table; the DNA yielded D and trimming. The sample records nearly 350,000 clones, over 75% of which are singletons. The top ten clonotypes cover approximately 0.93% of the sample.

Participants in the prospective study were aged roughly 18 to 95 years, lived in about two dozen United States geographic areas, and enrolled through a virtual design. In the prospective study, cohorts were assigned on the basis of participant-reported clinical history obtained from a screening survey and a study questionnaire. Recovered participants in ImmuneRACE Cohort 3 were defined by two consecutive negative NP/OP PCR tests, clearance by a healthcare professional, or resolution of symptoms. Mobile phlebotomists in the prospective study collected whole blood, serum and a nasopharyngeal or oropharyngeal swab from every participant. Additional blood draws and questionnaires over an approximately 2-month period could optionally be provided by prospective study participants. Prospective study blood samples were shipped either frozen or at room temperature before DNA extraction.

The rearrangement combines TRBV6-5 with TRBJ1-1, and possibly TRBD1, on 5 matching bases. This receptor was taken from a woman aged 30 to 39 who had recovered from COVID-19. Input material: PBMCs or T cells enriched from blood (not recorded which). The sequenced DNA: TGTGCCAGCAGTTACAGGGGAATCACAGAGAACACTGAAGCTTTCTTT. Protein translation: CASSYRGITENTEAFF.